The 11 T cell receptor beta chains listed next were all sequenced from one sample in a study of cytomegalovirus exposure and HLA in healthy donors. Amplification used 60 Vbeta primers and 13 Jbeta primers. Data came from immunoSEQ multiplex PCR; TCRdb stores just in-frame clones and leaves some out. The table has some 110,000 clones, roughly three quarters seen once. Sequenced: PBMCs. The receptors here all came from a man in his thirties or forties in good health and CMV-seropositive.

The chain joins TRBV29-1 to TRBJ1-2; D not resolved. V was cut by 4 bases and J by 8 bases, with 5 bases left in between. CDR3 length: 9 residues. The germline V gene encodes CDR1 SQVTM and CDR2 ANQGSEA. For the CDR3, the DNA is TGCAGCGTTGCTTCCGGCTACACCTTC. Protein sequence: CSVASGYTF.

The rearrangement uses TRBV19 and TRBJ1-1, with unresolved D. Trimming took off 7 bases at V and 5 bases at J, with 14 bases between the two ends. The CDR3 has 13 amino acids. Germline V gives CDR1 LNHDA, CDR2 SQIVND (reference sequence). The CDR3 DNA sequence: TGTGCCAGTAAAGTGGCGGGGTTGACTGAAGCTTTCTTT. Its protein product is CASKVAGLTEAFF.

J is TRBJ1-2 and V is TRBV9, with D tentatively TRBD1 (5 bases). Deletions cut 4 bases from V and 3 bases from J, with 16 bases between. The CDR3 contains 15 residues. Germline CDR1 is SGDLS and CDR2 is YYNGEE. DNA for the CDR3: TGTGCCAGCAGCCCGACGGGAGGGGTCCACTATGGCTACACCTTC. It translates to CASSPTGGVHYGYTF.

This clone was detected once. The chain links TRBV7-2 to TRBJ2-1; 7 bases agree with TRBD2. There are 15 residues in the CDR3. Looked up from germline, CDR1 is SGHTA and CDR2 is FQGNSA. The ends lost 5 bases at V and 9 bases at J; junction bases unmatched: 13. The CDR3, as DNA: TGTGCCAGCAGCACCTCTGGACTAGAGGATGGTGAGCAGTTCTTC. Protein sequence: CASSTSGLEDGEQFF.

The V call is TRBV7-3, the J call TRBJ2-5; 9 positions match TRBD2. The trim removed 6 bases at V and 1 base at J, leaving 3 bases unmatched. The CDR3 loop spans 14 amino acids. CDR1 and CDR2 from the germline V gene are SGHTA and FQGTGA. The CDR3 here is CASSLSGGQETQYF. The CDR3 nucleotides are TGTGCCAGCAGTCTTAGCGGGGGCCAAGAGACCCAGTACTTC.

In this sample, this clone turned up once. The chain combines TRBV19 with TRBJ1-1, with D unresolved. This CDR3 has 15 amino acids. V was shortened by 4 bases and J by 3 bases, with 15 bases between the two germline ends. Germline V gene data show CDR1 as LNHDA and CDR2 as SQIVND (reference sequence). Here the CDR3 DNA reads TGTGCCAGTAGTACGGCAGAGGCTCCTGACACTGAAGCTTTCTTT. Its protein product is CASSTAEAPDTEAFF. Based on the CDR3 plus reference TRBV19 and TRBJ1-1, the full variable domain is DGGITQSPKYLFRKEGQNVTLSCEQNLNHDAMYWYRQDPGQGLRLIYYSQIVNDFQKGDIAEGYSVSREKKESFPLTVTSAQKNPTAFYLCASSTAEAPDTEAFFGQGTRLTVV.

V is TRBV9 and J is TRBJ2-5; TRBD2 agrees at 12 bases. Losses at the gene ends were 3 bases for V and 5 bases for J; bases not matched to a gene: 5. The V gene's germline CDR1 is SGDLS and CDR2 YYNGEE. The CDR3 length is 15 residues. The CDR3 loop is CASSDLAGGGETQYF. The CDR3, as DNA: TGTGCCAGCAGCGACCTAGCGGGAGGGGGGGAGACCCAGTACTTC.

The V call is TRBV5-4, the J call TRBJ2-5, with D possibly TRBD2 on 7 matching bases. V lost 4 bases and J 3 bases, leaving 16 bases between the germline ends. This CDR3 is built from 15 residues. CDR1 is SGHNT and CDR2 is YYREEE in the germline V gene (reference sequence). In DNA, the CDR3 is TGTGCCAGCAGCCCCGGAGGGGGGAGGGAAGAGACCCAGTACTTC. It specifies CASSPGGGREETQYF.

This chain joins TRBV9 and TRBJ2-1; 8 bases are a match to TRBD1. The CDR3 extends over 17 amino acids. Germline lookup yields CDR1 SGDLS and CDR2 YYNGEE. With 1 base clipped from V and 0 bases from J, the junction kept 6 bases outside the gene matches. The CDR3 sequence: CASSVQGASSSYNEQFF. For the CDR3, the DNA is TGTGCCAGCAGCGTACAGGGGGCGAGTAGCTCCTACAATGAGCAGTTCTTC.

Here the CDR3 DNA reads TGTGCCAGCTCACCTCTAGCGGACTACGAGCAGTACTTC. It encodes CASSPLADYEQYF. This sequence joins TRBV18 and TRBJ2-7; TRBD2 agrees at 7 bases. Germline-derived CDR1 and CDR2 are KGHSH and LQKENI. V lost 3 bases to trimming and J lost 3 bases; unmatched junction nucleotides: 2. The CDR3 is 13 amino acids.

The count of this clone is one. The DNA for the CDR3 is TGTGCCAGCAGTTTGATGGGACAGGGGGTTGAGACCCAGTACTTC. It translates to CASSLMGQGVETQYF. The chain joins TRBV27 to TRBJ2-5; the match to TRBD1 covers 11 bases. CDR3 length: 15 residues. Trimming cost V 3 bases and J 5 bases; bases outside gene matches: 5. Germline V gene lookup returns CDR1 MNHEY and CDR2 SMNVEV (reference sequence).